The rows below give T cell receptor beta chains drawn from one sample of a study of T cells in Graves' hyperthyroidism and ophthalmopathy. One entry per CDR3 protein, called by TCRdb with MiXCR from the multiplex PCR reads. The sample has some 180,000 distinct CDR3 sequences; over 15% are singletons. Input material: blood. These receptors were collected from a woman in her 50s with Graves' hyperthyroidism. Both conserved end residues are part of each CDR3. Each record gives: J gene, V gene, CDR3 protein.

TRBJ2-3,TRBV7-2,CASSLGLRGATDTQYF
TRBJ2-7,TRBV18,CASSPGYEQYF
TRBJ2-7,TRBV7-9,CASSGGNEQYF
TRBJ1-5,TRBV9,CASSVGIGSNQPQHF
TRBJ1-6,TRBV4-1,CASSQELRVYSPLHF
TRBJ1-2,TRBV5-1,CASSLGQGVYGGYTF
TRBJ1-2,TRBV5-1,CASSVGGITNYGYTF
TRBJ1-5,TRBV2,CASSDLGYEQYFGPGRGNQPQHF
TRBJ2-7,TRBV7-2,CASSLVRGLSDEQYF
TRBJ2-2,TRBV7-9,CASSPTDGARGPPGELFF
TRBJ1-5,TRBV19,CASSSTAGQPQHF
TRBJ1-6,TRBV12-3/TRBV12-4,CASSFEAGDAPLHF
TRBJ2-7,TRBV7-9,CASSLAGRGHYEQYF
TRBJ2-7,TRBV4-2,CASSPRTGSSYEQYF
TRBJ2-1,TRBV5-1,CASSQTGEGYNEQFF
TRBJ2-3,TRBV7-9,CASSLSNTQYF
TRBJ2-2,TRBV19,CASSTPRGNTGELFF
TRBJ1-2,TRBV28,CASSLSSRGGYTF
TRBJ1-5,TRBV9,CASSNRDSGQPQHF
TRBJ1-1,TRBV20-1,CSARDPGKTEAFF
TRBJ2-7,TRBV6-1,CASRLQGATGDEQYF
TRBJ2-1,TRBV5-4,CASSLGGASVNNEQFF